This T cell receptor (beta chain) originates from a study of PD-1 blockade in classical Hodgkin lymphoma. Overall study results and limits: Diversity similar to that of newly diagnosed patients was seen at baseline in complete responders. Newly diagnosed patients reportedly trailed healthy donors in baseline TCR diversity. CD4+ but not CD8+ TCR diversity rose significantly by C4D1.

Generated by immunoSEQ multiplex PCR, the TCRdb table keeps only in-frame clones and is missing some. The sample consists of some 93,000 clones, just under 95% of them appearing once. Germline CDR1 and CDR2: MNHNS and SASEGT. Losses at the gene ends were 6 bases for V and 7 bases for J; bases not matched to a gene: 10. The CDR3 has 15 amino acids. There was relapse after autologous stem cell transplantation in every patient, and there was variation in brentuximab vedotin exposure. Note on this clone: Its specificity is not known.

The material was peripheral blood mononuclear cells (PBMCs), obtained at baseline. This clonotype was sampled from a human donor with classical Hodgkin lymphoma. The chain employs TRBV6-1 and TRBJ2-4, with TRBD1 matching 9 bases. The CDR3 loop reads CASREDGTGLNIQYF. CDR3 coding DNA: TGTGCCAGCAGGGAGGACGGGACAGGGCTGAACATTCAGTACTTC.